This T cell receptor beta chain was recovered during a study of post-analysis software for immune sequencing data. Broader study findings: A few TRBV segments (TRBV5-6, TRBV5-1 and TRBV20-1 among them) occurred more frequently in patients than in controls.

With 2 bases removed from V and 8 bases from J, the gap between germline ends came to 19 bases. Germline V gene lookup returns CDR1 MNHEY and CDR2 SVGEGT. The CDR3 totals 16 residues. Concerning this clonotype: Its antigen remains unknown.

The TCR beta cDNA libraries carried unique molecular identifiers. MiXCR, run by TCRdb on the PCR reads, gives a single entry per CDR3 protein. The sample contains 650,000 to 900,000 distinct CDR3 sequences, around 46% of which appear only once. The receptor comes from a girl under 18 with multiple sclerosis. The source material was blood. V and J are TRBV6-2 or TRBV6-3 and TRBJ2-1; the D gene is possibly TRBD2 (6 bases). CDR3 bases: TGTGCCAGCAGTTACGGAGCGGGCCGGCCGTGGCATGAGCAGTTCTTC. Its translation is CASSYGAGRPWHEQFF.